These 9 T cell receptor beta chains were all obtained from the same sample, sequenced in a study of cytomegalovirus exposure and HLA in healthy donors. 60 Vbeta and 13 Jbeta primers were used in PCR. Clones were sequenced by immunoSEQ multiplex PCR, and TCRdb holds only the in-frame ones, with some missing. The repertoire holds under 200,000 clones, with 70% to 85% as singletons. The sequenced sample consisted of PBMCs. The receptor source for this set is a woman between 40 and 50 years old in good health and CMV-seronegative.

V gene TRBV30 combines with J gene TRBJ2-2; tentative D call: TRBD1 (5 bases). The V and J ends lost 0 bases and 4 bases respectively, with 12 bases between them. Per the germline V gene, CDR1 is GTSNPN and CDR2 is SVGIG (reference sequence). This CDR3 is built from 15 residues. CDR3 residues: CAWSVYRMLTGELFF. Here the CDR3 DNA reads TGTGCCTGGAGTGTATACAGGATGCTCACCGGGGAGCTGTTTTTT.

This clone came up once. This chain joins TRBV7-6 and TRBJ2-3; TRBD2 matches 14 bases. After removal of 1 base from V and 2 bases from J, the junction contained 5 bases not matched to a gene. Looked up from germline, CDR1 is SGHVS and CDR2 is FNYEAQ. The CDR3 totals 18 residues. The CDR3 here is CASSLEGTSGRFTDTQYF. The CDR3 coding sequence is TGTGCCAGCAGCTTAGAGGGGACTAGCGGGAGATTCACAGATACGCAGTATTTT.

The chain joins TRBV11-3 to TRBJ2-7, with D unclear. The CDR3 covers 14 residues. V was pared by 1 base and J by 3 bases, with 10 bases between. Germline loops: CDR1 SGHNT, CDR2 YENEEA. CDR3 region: CASSLVSYSYEQYF. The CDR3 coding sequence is TGTGCCAGCAGCTTAGTTAGTTACAGCTACGAGCAGTACTTC. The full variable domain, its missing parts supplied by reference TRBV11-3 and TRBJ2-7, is EAGVVQSPRYKIIEKKQPVAFWCNPISGHNTLYWYLQNLGQGPELLIRYENEEAVDDSQLPKDRFSAERLKGVDSTLKIQPAELGDSAVYLCASSLVSYSYEQYFGPGTRLTVT.

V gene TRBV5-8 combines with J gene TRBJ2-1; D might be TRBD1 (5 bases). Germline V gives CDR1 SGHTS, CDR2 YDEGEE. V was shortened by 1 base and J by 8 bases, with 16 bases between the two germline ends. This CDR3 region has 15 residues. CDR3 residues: CASSLIRQGRDEQFF. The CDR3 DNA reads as TGTGCCAGCAGCTTGATTCGGCAGGGTAGGGATGAGCAGTTCTTC.

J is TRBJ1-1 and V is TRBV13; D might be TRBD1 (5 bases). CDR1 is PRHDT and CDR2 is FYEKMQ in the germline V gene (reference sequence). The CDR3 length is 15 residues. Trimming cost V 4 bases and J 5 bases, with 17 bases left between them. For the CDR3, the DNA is TGTGCCAGCAGCTCTATAACCTACAGGTTGACTGAAGCTTTCTTT. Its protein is CASSSITYRLTEAFF.

The CDR3 DNA reads as TGTGCCAGCAGCCCTGCCGGGACTAGCGGGGTCTACGAGCAGTACTTC. Protein: CASSPAGTSGVYEQYF. The chain uses TRBV7-9 and TRBJ2-7; 13 bases fit TRBD2. The V segment lost 5 bases and the J segment 3 bases; nucleotides outside the gene matches: 7. This CDR3 spans 16 amino acids. CDR1 is SEHNR and CDR2 is FQNEAQ in the germline V gene (reference sequence).

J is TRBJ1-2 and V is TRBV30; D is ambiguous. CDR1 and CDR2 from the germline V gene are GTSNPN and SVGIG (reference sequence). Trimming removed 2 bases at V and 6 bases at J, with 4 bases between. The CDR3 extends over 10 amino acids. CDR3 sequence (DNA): TGTGCCTGGAGTTCGGATGGCTACACCTTC. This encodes CAWSSDGYTF.

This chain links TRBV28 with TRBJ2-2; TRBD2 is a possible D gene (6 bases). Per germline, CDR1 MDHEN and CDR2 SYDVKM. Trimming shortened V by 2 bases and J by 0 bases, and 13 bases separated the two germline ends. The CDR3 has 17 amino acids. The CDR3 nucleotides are TGTGCCAGCAGTTTACCTCTCGGACTACCGAACACCGGGGAGCTGTTTTTT. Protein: CASSLPLGLPNTGELFF.

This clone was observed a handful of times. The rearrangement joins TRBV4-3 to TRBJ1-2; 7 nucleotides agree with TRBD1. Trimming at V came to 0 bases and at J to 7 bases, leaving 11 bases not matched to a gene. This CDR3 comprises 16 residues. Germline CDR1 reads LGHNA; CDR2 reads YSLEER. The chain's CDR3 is CASSQDTTGDNPGYTF. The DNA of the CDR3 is TGCGCCAGCAGCCAAGACACTACAGGGGATAATCCTGGCTACACCTTC.